The 2 T cell receptor beta chains presented below share a single source sample, sequenced in a study of blood T cell repertoires in COVID-19. Using immunoSEQ multiplex PCR, the repertoire was profiled, and TCRdb retains in-frame clones only, with some absent. Of 450,000 to 500,000 clones in the sample, 88% were seen once. The sample was PBMCs or T cells enriched from blood (not recorded which). The receptors come from a woman between 55 and 75 years old who had recovered from COVID-19.

V gene TRBV3-1 (or the pseudogene TRBV3-2) combines with J gene TRBJ1-4; no clear D. Trimming removed 4 bases at V and 5 bases at J, with 11 bases between. CDR3 length: 14 residues. The germline gives CDR1 LGHDT, CDR2 YNNKEL (reference sequence). The CDR3, as DNA: TGTGCCAGCAGCCGTAGGATCGGGAATGAAAAACTGTTTTTT. This codes for CASSRRIGNEKLFF.

For the CDR3, the DNA is TGTGCCAGCAGCTTAGTAAACGAGCAGTACTTC. The encoded protein is CASSLVNEQYF. The genes are TRBV7-8 and TRBJ2-7; no reliable D call. The CDR3 length is 11 residues. Looked up from germline, CDR1 is SGHVS and CDR2 is FQNEAQ. Trimming took off 1 base at V and 5 bases at J, with 3 bases between the two ends.